The clone carrying this TCR beta chain has just a few counts. The data were obtained in a study of identical twins. This CDR3 has 13 amino acids. J was trimmed by 3 bases and V by 7 bases; bases with no gene match: 5. Germline V gene sequence: CDR1 SNHLY, CDR2 FYNNEI. Using its own MiXCR run on the 5' RACE reads, TCRdb lists one record per CDR3 protein. The sample includes just over 450,000 distinct CDR3 sequences, over 12% of them seen just once. These data were likewise used in another study, on yellow fever vaccine responses in identical twins.

This TCR was recovered from a young woman in good health. This chain connects TRBV2 to TRBJ2-7, with 8 nucleotides matching TRBD2. What was sequenced was CD4+ T cells sorted from blood. CDR3 loop: CASKRELNYEQYF. The CDR3 bases are TGTGCCAGCAAGCGGGAGTTGAACTACGAGCAGTACTTC.